The 13 T cell receptor beta chains listed next were all sequenced from one sample in a study of shared clonotypes between healthy human individuals. The assay was immunoSEQ multiplex PCR, and TCRdb's table has in-frame clones only and misses some. This repertoire shows roughly 1 million clones, about 84% found once; its top ten account for under 0.65%. The material sequenced was memory CD4+ T cells from PBMCs. Subset reported: CD45RA-negative fraction. The origin of the receptors is a man younger than 35 in good health. Some clones in this sample may be carry-over from other donors' samples.

The genes are TRBV5-4 and TRBJ2-1, with 8 bases aligning to TRBD1. The CDR3 loop spans 13 amino acids. Germline CDR1 SGHNT, CDR2 YYREEE (reference sequence). V dropped 4 bases and J dropped 12; count of bases not matched to a gene: 9. The CDR3 DNA follows: TGTGCCAGCAGCCCGGGACAGGAAATAGTGCAGTTCTTC. The encoded protein is CASSPGQEIVQFF.

This CDR3 is CASSRGTARNTIYF. CDR3 in DNA: TGTGCCAGCTCACGAGGCACGGCAAGAAACACCATATATTTT. V is TRBV18 and J is TRBJ1-3; D is undetermined. Trimming removed 4 bases from V and 5 bases from J, with 12 bases in between. The CDR3 is 14 residues long. Germline V gene sequence: CDR1 KGHSH, CDR2 LQKENI.

In DNA, the CDR3 is TGTGCCAGCAGCTTACTTCCAATCGGGCTAGCGGGAGTTTGGACCGGGGAGCTGTTTTTT. Encoded protein: CASSLLPIGLAGVWTGELFF. V gene TRBV7-6 combines with J gene TRBJ2-2; 10 bases align to TRBD2. The CDR3 consists of 20 residues. CDR1 is SGHVS, CDR2 FNYEAQ, per germline. Unmatched junction bases numbered 17, after V lost 2 bases and J lost 5 bases.

The table lists this clone with a count of one. The chain employs TRBV13 and TRBJ2-1; 13 bases agree with TRBD2. V trimming: 4 bases; J trimming: 0 bases; junction bases outside the gene matches: 6. CDR1 is PRHDT and CDR2 is FYEKMQ in the germline V gene (reference sequence). The CDR3 length is 18 residues. The CDR3 region is CASSSETSGRSSYNEQFF. The CDR3 coding sequence is TGTGCCAGCAGCTCGGAGACTAGCGGGAGGAGCTCCTACAATGAGCAGTTCTTC.

J is TRBJ2-2 and V is TRBV2; D is ambiguous. The ends were cut back, 6 bases at V and 4 bases at J, with 15 bases in the middle. This CDR3 has 15 residues. Germline CDR1 SNHLY, CDR2 FYNNEI. CDR3 DNA sequence: TGTGCCAGCAGGTCGGCTAGTTTCCTCACCGGGGAGCTGTTTTTT. It codes for CASRSASFLTGELFF.

The rearrangement links TRBV5-6 to TRBJ1-2; 7 positions match TRBD1. V dropped 0 bases and J dropped 8; count of bases not matched to a gene: 7. The CDR3 length is 14 residues. Germline V gene data show CDR1 as SGHDT and CDR2 as YYEEEE. The CDR3 loop is CASSLEDRFAGYTF. In nucleotides, the CDR3 is TGTGCCAGCAGCTTGGAGGACAGGTTTGCAGGCTACACCTTC.

This chain uses TRBV7-8 with TRBJ2-7, with D uncertain. CDR3 length: 17 residues. In germline, CDR1 is SGHVS, CDR2 FQNEAQ. V lost 1 base and J lost 0, with 16 bases in between. CDR3 DNA: TGTGCCAGCAGCTTAGAATTGGGCAGAGCGAGCTCCTACGAGCAGTACTTC. Protein sequence: CASSLELGRASSYEQYF.

The CDR3 DNA sequence: TGTGCTGCACGGGGGGACTATAATTCACCCCTCCACTTT. This encodes CAARGDYNSPLHF. The chain recombines TRBV30 with TRBJ1-6; maybe TRBD1 (5 bases). Germline values: CDR1 GTSNPN, CDR2 SVGIG (reference sequence). The CDR3 is 13 residues long.

CDR3 DNA: TGTGCCAGCAGCCTCGACAGGGGCGTGCAGTTCTTC. Translated: CASSLDRGVQFF. V usage is TRBV7-3 and J usage is TRBJ2-1; 8 nucleotides agree with TRBD1. Germline assignment: CDR1 SGHTA and CDR2 FQGTGA. J was trimmed by 12 bases and V by 5 bases; bases with no gene match: 6. This CDR3 contains 12 residues.

CDR3 coding DNA: TGTGCCAGCAGCCAGAAAAACACTGAAGCTTTCTTT. It translates to CASSQKNTEAFF. V and J are TRBV14 and TRBJ1-1; D unclear. Germline CDR1 and CDR2: SGHDN and FVKESK. V gave up 3 bases and J gave up 2 bases, with 4 bases separating them. This CDR3 comprises 12 residues.

This chain connects TRBV28 to TRBJ2-7, with unresolved D. Per germline, CDR1 MDHEN and CDR2 SYDVKM. Trimming removed 7 bases from V and 1 base from J, with 14 bases in between. The CDR3 has 14 amino acids. CDR3 coding DNA: TGTGCCAGCACCTTGGGTCCTGAGTCCTACGAGCAGTACTTC. It translates to CASTLGPESYEQYF.

This clone was detected only once. The V gene is TRBV18, the J gene TRBJ1-2, with 9 bases identical to TRBD1. Per germline, CDR1 KGHSH and CDR2 LQKENI. CDR3 length: 16 amino acids. V was clipped by 4 bases and J by 2 bases; unmatched bases: 8. The CDR3 spells CASSRGQGSSNYGYTF. The CDR3 DNA follows: TGTGCCAGCTCACGGGGACAGGGCAGCTCCAACTATGGCTACACCTTC.

The chain joins TRBV5-1 to TRBJ2-1, with 11 bases matching TRBD1. There are 17 residues in the CDR3. CDR1 is SGHRS, CDR2 YFSETQ, per germline. V lost 1 base and J lost 8; bases outside the gene matches: 11. CDR3 nucleotide sequence: TGCGCCAGCAGCTTGACTCCCGGGACAGGGGGGATACATGAGCAGTTCTTC. Translating gives CASSLTPGTGGIHEQFF.